This T cell receptor (beta chain) was identified during a study of beta chain features in type 1 diabetes. Study-wide findings and caveats: Compared with healthy donors, patients appeared to share more similar naive, central memory and regulatory TCRB repertoires. Moderate but significant shortening of TCRB CDR3s was recorded in all four CD4+ subsets from Type 1 diabetes patients. Patients with type 1 diabetes showed fewer VDJ junction insertions and more deletions.

This CDR3 spans 14 amino acids. CDR1 is SGHDT, CDR2 YYEEEE, per germline. V gave up 3 bases and J gave up 6 bases; unmatched junction bases: 2. Each sorted fraction was over 95% pure. Expressed TCRB transcripts were sequenced after all isolated RNA was converted to cDNA. Clones were sequenced by immunoSEQ multiplex PCR, and TCRdb holds only the in-frame ones, with some missing. Here the sample spans roughly 290,000 clones, 15% being singletons. This clone has only a few counts. The target antigen is unknown. The gene calls are TRBV5-6 and TRBJ2-1; 11 nucleotides align to TRBD2. Sequencing used naive CD4+ T cells from blood. This clonotype was sampled from a man in his late teens or twenties with type 1 diabetes. The CDR3 region has the DNA TGTGCCAGCAGCTATAGCGGGAGGGCCAATGAGCAGTTCTTC. Its translation is CASSYSGRANEQFF.